Detailed here is one TCR beta chain. This sample is drawn from a study of blood T cell repertoires in COVID-19. As handled by the study authors: Estimates of nucleated cell counts were drawn from the amplification of reference gene primers. The repertoire was sequenced with immunoSEQ multiplex PCR; TCRdb's copy has only in-frame clones and lacks some. V, J and clone size reflect that table, while D and trimming were determined from the DNA. The sample lists around 130,000 clones; about 88% were seen once. Germline CDR1 SGHDT, CDR2 YYEEEE. CDR3 size: 16 residues. V dropped 2 bases and J dropped 0 bases, with 12 bases sitting between them.

Sequenced sample: peripheral blood. J is TRBJ1-3 and V is TRBV5-6; unclear D gene. The receptor comes from a woman at least 80 years old with acute or convalescent COVID-19. The CDR3 spells CASSFYGLLSGNTIYF. The DNA of the CDR3 is TGTGCCAGCAGCTTTTACGGACTGCTCTCTGGAAACACCATATATTTT.